This entry features one T cell receptor (beta chain) sequence. This clone is a singleton in its sample. What this receptor recognizes is not known. Per-base quality was not reported, and no clone a single base away is much larger than it. The collaborating institutions used their own protocols to collect whole blood in K2EDTA tubes. For TCRbeta analysis, collaborators shipped samples as frozen whole blood, isolated PBMCs, or DNA extracted from either of those sample types. This sample is drawn from a study of blood T cell repertoires in COVID-19 (dated by TCRdb to the early 2020s). Background on the whole study: The collaborator samples originated in the United States, Italy and Spain and spanned the acute and convalescent phases of COVID-19. Subjects who had been exposed to COVID-19, were actively infected with it, or had recovered from it provided the deeply sampled blood TCRbeta repertoires that made up the dataset. Nearly every sample came with metadata listing a de-identified subject ID, COVID-19 status, age in years and sex. Samples were obtained from the ongoing ImmuneRACE study (first 160 participants) and from approximately 1,200 subjects provided by 6 global collaborators. The prospective study material was composed of cDNA or gDNA derived from T cells, B-cell-depleted T cells, or PBMCs. The repertoires were made available in a free public database intended to serve as a resource for research on the immune response to SARS-CoV-2. Where available, HLA class I and class II types were taken from metadata supplied by the sample provider and were not determined by assay-based typing.

TCRbeta CDR3 regions were amplified from genomic DNA by means of the immunoSEQ Assay, a bias-controlled multiplex PCR. Regarding the original processing steps: The number of nucleated cells in each sample was estimated by amplification of reference gene primers within the assay. To quantify the absolute abundance of each unique TCRbeta CDR3 rearrangement, sequence reads were collapsed and filtered. Productive Simpson clonality was computed per sample as the square root of Simpson's diversity index over productive rearrangements. TCRdb obtained this table from immuneACCESS and retained in-frame rearrangements with V and J assigned. These tables miss some clones; where compared with another copy, unresolved V genes account for less than half of the shortfall, and the remainder is unexplained. Clone size and the V and J calls come from that table; the DNA yielded D and trimming. The sample table holds 210,000 or so clones, of which about 92% were seen once. In total, the top ten clones hold around 1.2% of the sample.

Trimming leaves V shorter by 0 bases and J shorter by 10 bases, with the junction holding 6 bases beyond the gene matches. Including cysteine and phenylalanine, the CDR3 has 15 amino acids. The entry retains the CDR3 DNA only, 45 bases that are in frame from base 1. Reading the germline V gene (reference sequence) gives CDR1 SEHNR and CDR2 FQNEAQ. Overall study outcomes, separate from this receptor: How much clinical and demographic metadata was included differed by source and by participant, and the metadata was provided uncurated.

The clonotype originates from a man aged 30-40 years with acute or convalescent COVID-19. The sequence is built from TRBV7-9 and TRBJ1-6, with 7 bases aligning to TRBD1. The specimen was peripheral blood. The encoded CDR3 is CASSLARGLESPLHF. The nucleotides are TGTGCCAGCAGCTTAGCGAGGGGGCTGGAATCACCCCTCCACTTT.